Listed here is a single T cell receptor (beta chain). V was trimmed by 8 bases and J by 5 bases, leaving 12 bases between them. The CDR3 consists of 12 residues. Germline V CDR1 and CDR2: LNHNV, YYDKDF (reference sequence). Autoimmune disease history or systemic immunosuppression meant exclusion. At cycle 4 day 1, cycle 7 day 1, and baseline, blood was sampled. These data are taken from a study of OX40 agonist ivuxolimab in advanced cancers. Libraries were prepared by immunoSEQ multiplex PCR; TCRdb keeps only in-frame clonotypes and omits some of them. The sample consists of about 100,000 clones, 75% to 95% of them appearing once.

The sample in question was CD4+ or CD8+ T cells sorted from blood, obtained in a trial of the OX40 agonist ivuxolimab. The TCR comes from an adult with an advanced solid tumor such as melanoma, head and neck, liver or kidney cancer. The chain is built from TRBV15 and TRBJ1-2, with a tentative D call TRBD1 (6 bases). CDR3 in DNA: TGTGCCACCTGGACAGACTCGTATGGCTACACCTTC. It is translated as CATWTDSYGYTF.